This T cell receptor (beta chain) was recovered during a study of blood T cell repertoires in COVID-19. Study as a whole: The origin of the acute and convalescent COVID-19 samples was the United States, Italy and Spain.

The age range of participants was about 18 to 95 years, with residence in more than 20 US areas. This clone was detected only once. Original handling: How many nucleated cells were present was estimated from reference gene primer amplification. Profiled with immunoSEQ multiplex PCR; TCRdb holds only in-frame clones, not every one. The V and J calls and clone size were taken over from that table, and D and trimming were inferred from the DNA. The sample has 200,000 to 300,000 clones, about 91% seen once; the top ten hold 2% to 2.5%. The sequence came from a woman aged 40 to 49 with acute COVID-19. Source material: PBMCs or T cells enriched from blood (not recorded which).

The CDR3 loop is CASSPGGGTGVTNTEAFF. The CDR3 nucleotides read TGTGCCAGCAGCCCCGGGGGGGGGACAGGGGTCACGAACACTGAAGCTTTCTTT. The rearrangement links TRBV7-2 to TRBJ1-1, with TRBD1 identical over 10 bases. The CDR3 has 18 residues. V was pared by 5 bases and J by 1 base, with 13 bases of the junction left unmatched. CDR1 is SGHTA, CDR2 FQGNSA, per germline.